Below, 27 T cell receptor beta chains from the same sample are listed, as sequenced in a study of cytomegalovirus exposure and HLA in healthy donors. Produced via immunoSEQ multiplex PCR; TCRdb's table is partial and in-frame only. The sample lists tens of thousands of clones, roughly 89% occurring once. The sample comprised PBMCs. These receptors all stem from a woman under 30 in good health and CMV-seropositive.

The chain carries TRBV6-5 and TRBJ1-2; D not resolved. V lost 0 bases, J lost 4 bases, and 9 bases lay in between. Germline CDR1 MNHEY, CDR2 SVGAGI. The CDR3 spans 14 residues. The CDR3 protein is CASSYSSGAYGYTF. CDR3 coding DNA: TGTGCCAGCAGTTACTCTTCAGGTGCCTATGGCTACACCTTC.

CDR3 nucleotides: TGTGCCAGCAGTTTCCGGGACAGGGAGTATGGCTACACCTTC. Translating it yields CASSFRDREYGYTF. V and J are TRBV6-1 and TRBJ1-2; 9 bases are shared with TRBD1. CDR3 length equals 14 residues. Germline CDR1 MNHNS, CDR2 SASEGT. V lost 5 bases to trimming and J lost 5 bases; unmatched junction nucleotides: 6.

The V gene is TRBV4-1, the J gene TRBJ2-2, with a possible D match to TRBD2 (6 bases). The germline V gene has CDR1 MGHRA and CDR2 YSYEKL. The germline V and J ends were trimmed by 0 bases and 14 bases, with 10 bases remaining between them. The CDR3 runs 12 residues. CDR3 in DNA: TGCGCCAGCAGCCAAGAGGGGGGTTTACTGTTTTTT. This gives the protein CASSQEGGLLFF.

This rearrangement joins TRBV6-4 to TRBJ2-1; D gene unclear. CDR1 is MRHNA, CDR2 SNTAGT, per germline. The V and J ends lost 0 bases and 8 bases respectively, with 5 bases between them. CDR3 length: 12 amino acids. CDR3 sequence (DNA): TGTGCCAGCAGTGACTCTTGGCATGAGCAGTTCTTC. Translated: CASSDSWHEQFF.

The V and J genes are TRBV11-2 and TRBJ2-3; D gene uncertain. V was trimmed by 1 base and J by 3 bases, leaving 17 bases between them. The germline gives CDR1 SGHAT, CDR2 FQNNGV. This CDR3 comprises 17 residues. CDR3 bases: TGTGCCAGCAGCTTAGGCGGCATCCCAACCAAGACAGATACGCAGTATTTT. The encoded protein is CASSLGGIPTKTDTQYF.

CDR3 DNA sequence: TGTGCCAGCAGTTCAATAGGGACTAGCGGGGCAAGCACAGATACGCAGTATTTT. It translates to CASSSIGTSGASTDTQYF. The chain uses TRBV28 and TRBJ2-3, with 13 bases identical to TRBD2. V dropped 4 bases and J dropped 0; count of bases not matched to a gene: 7. The CDR3 sequence is 18 residues long. Looked up from germline, CDR1 is MDHEN and CDR2 is SYDVKM.

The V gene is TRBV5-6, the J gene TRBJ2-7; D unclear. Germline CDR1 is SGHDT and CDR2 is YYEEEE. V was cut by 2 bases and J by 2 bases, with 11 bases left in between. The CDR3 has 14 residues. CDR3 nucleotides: TGTGCCAGCAGCTTTCATGGGCCAGCCTACGAGCAGTACTTC. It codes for CASSFHGPAYEQYF.

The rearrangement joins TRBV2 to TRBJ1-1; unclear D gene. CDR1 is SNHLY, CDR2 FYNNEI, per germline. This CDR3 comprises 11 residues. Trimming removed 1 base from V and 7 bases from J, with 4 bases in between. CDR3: CASSEGLEAFF. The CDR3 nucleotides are TGTGCCAGCAGTGAAGGGCTTGAAGCTTTCTTT.

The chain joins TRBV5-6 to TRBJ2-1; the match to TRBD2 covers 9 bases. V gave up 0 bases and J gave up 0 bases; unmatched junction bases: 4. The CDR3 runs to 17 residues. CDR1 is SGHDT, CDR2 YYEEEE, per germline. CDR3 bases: TGTGCCAGCAGCTTGGGAGCGGGGGGCCTCTCCTACAATGAGCAGTTCTTC. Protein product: CASSLGAGGLSYNEQFF.

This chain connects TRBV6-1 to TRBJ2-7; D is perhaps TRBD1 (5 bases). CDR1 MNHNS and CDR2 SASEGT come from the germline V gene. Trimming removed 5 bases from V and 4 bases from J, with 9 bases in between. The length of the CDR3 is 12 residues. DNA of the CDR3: TGTGCCAGCAGTTTCAGGGTTTACGAGCAGTACTTC. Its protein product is CASSFRVYEQYF.

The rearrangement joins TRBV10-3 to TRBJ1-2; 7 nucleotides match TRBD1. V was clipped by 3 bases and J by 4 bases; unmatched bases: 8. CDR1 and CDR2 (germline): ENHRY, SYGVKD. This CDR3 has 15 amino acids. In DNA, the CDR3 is TGTGCCATCAGTGACGAGGGGGCTCTAGGCTATGGCTACACCTTC. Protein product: CAISDEGALGYGYTF.

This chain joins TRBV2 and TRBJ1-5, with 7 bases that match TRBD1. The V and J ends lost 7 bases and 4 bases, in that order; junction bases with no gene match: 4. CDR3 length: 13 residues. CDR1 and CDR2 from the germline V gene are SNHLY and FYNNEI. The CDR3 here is CASIGTVNQPQHF. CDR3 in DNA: TGTGCCAGCATAGGGACAGTAAATCAGCCCCAGCATTTT.

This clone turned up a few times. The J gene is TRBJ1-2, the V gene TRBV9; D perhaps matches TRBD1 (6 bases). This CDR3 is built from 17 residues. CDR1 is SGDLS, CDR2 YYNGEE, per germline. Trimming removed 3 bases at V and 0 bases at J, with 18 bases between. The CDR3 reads CASSGRGDRSTNYGYTF. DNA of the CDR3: TGTGCCAGCAGCGGACGAGGTGACAGGAGTACTAACTATGGCTACACCTTC. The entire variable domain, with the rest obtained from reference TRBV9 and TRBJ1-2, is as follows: DSGVTQTPKHLITATGQRVTLRCSPRSGDLSVYWYQQSLDQGLQFLIQYYNGEERAKGNILERFSAQQFPDLHSELNLSSLELGDSALYFCASSGRGDRSTNYGYTFGSGTRLTVV.

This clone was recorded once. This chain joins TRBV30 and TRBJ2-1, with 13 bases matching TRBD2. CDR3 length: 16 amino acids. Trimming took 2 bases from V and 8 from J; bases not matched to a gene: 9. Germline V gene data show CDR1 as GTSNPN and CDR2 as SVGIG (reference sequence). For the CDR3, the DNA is TGTGCCTGGAGTCCATACCCGGGACTAGCGGGGCATGAGCAGTTCTTC. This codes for CAWSPYPGLAGHEQFF.

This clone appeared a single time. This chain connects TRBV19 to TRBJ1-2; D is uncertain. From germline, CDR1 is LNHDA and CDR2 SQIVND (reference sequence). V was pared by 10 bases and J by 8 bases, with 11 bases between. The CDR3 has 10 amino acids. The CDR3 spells CATGFGGYTF. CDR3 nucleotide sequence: TGTGCCACCGGGTTTGGAGGCTACACCTTC. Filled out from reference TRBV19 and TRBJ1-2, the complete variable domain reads DGGITQSPKYLFRKEGQNVTLSCEQNLNHDAMYWYRQDPGQGLRLIYYSQIVNDFQKGDIAEGYSVSREKKESFPLTVTSAQKNPTAFYLCATGFGGYTFGSGTRLTVV.

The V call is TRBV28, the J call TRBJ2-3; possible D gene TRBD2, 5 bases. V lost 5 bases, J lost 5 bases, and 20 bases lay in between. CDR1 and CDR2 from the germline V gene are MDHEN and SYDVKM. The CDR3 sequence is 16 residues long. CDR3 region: CASSQRRGLGGDTQYF. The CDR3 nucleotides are TGTGCCAGCAGTCAGAGGCGCGGCCTCGGAGGAGATACGCAGTATTTT.

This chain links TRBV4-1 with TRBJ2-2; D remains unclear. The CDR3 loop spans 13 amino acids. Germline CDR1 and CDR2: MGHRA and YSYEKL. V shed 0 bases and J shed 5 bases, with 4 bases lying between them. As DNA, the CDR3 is TGCGCCAGCAGCCAAGACCAAACCGGGGAGCTGTTTTTT. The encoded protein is CASSQDQTGELFF.

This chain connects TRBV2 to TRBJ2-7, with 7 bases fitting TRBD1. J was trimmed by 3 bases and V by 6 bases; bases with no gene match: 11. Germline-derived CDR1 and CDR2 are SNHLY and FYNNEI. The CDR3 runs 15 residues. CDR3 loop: CASSPGTAILYEQYF. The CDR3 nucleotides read TGTGCCAGCAGCCCCGGGACAGCCATCCTCTACGAGCAGTACTTC. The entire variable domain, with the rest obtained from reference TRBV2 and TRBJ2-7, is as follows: EPEVTQTPSHQVTQMGQEVILRCVPISNHLYFYWYRQILGQKVEFLVSFYNNEISEKSEIFDDQFSVERPDGSNFTLKIRSTKLEDSAMYFCASSPGTAILYEQYFGPGTRLTVT.

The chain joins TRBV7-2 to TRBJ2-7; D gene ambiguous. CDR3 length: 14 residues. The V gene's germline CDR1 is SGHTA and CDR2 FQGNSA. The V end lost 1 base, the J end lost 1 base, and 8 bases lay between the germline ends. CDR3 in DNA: TGTGCCAGCAGCTTAGTTGGCGGTTCCTACGAGCAGTACTTC. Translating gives CASSLVGGSYEQYF.

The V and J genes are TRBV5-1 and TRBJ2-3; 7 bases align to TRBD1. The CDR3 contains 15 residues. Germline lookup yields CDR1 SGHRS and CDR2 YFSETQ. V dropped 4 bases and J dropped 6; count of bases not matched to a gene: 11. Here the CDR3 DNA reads TGCGCCAGCAGCGATCAGGACAGGACAAGGGATACGCAGTATTTT. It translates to CASSDQDRTRDTQYF. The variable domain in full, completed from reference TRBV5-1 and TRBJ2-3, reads KAGVTQTPRYLIKTRGQQVTLSCSPISGHRSVSWYQQTPGQGLQFLFEYFSETQRNKGNFPGRFSGRQFSNSRSEMNVSTLELGDSALYLCASSDQDRTRDTQYFGPGTRLTVL.

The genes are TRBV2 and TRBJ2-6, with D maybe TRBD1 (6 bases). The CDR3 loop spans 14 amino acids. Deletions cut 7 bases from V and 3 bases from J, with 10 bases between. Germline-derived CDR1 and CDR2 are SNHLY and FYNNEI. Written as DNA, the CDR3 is TGTGCCAGCACAAACAGGGTTGGGGCCAACGTCCTGACTTTC. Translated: CASTNRVGANVLTF.

This CDR3 reads CASSLEDGTREPVRDTQYF. The CDR3 coding sequence is TGTGCCAGCAGCTTGGAGGACGGTACGCGGGAACCCGTTAGAGATACGCAGTATTTT. The rearrangement joins TRBV5-6 to TRBJ2-3; TRBD2 is a possible D gene (6 bases). The V and J ends lost 0 bases and 5 bases respectively, with 25 bases between them. The CDR3 is made up of 19 amino acids. CDR1 SGHDT and CDR2 YYEEEE come from the germline V gene.

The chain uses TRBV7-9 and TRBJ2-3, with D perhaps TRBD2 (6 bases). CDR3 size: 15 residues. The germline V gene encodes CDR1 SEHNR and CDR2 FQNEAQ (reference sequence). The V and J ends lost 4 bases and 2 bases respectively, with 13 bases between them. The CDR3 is CASSSRRGFTDTQYF. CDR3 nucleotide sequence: TGTGCCAGCAGCTCCCGGAGGGGATTCACAGATACGCAGTATTTT.

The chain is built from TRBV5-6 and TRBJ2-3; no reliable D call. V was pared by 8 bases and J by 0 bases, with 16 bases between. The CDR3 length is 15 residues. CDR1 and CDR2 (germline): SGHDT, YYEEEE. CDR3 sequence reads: CASQPSVPSTDTQYF. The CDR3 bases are TGTGCCAGTCAACCGAGCGTACCTAGCACAGATACGCAGTATTTT. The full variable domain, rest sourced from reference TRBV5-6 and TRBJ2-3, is DAGVTQSPTHLIKTRGQQVTLRCSPKSGHDTVSWYQQALGQGPQFIFQYYEEEERQRGNFPDRFSGHQFPNYSSELNVNALLLGDSALYLCASQPSVPSTDTQYFGPGTRLTVL.

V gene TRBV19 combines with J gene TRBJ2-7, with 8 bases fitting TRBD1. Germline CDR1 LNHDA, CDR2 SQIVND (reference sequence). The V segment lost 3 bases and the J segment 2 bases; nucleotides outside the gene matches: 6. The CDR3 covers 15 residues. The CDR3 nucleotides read TGTGCCAGTAGTATCGCGACAGGGGAGGCCTACGAGCAGTACTTC. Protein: CASSIATGEAYEQYF.

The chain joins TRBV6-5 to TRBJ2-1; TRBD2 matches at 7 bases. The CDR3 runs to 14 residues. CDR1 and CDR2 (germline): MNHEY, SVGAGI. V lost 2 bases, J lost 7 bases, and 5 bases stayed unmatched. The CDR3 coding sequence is TGTGCCAGCAGTTACGCGCGGGAGCTGAATGAGCAGTTCTTC. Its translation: CASSYARELNEQFF.

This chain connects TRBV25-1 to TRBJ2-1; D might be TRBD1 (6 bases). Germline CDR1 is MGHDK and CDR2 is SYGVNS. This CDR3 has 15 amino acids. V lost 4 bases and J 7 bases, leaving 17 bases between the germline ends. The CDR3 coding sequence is TGTGCCAGCAGTGTTCTGACAGGATATGAGAATGAGCAGTTCTTC. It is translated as CASSVLTGYENEQFF.